Following are 12 T cell receptor beta chains from one sample sequenced in a study of molecular identifiers for immune sequencing clone quantification. TCRdb analysed the PCR reads with MiXCR anew, one entry per CDR3 protein. There are 38,000 or so distinct CDR3 sequences in the sample; about 18% occur only once, and about 7.4% lies in the top ten. The sequenced material came from naive CD8+ T cells from blood, with Jurkat cell RNA spiked in. Subset in this sample: FACS-sorted CD8+CD4-CCR7+CD45RA+ naive T cells. These receptors were obtained from a human donor in good health. Some libraries in this study had Jurkat cell RNA spiked in.

This clonotype showed up many times. The chain has TRBV27 and TRBJ2-7; TRBD1 aligns across 8 bases. This CDR3 spans 15 amino acids. Per germline, CDR1 MNHEY and CDR2 SMNVEV (reference sequence). With V trimmed by 4 bases and J by 3 bases, 8 bases remained unmatched. The CDR3 bases are TGTGCCAGCAGTTCCCGACAGGGGCTCGGCTACGAGCAGTACTTC. It encodes CASSSRQGLGYEQYF.

Ten or more counts support this clonotype. The chain uses TRBV11-2 and TRBJ2-5; D gene uncertain. This CDR3 has 10 residues. The V and J ends lost 5 bases and 5 bases respectively, with 3 bases between them. CDR1 SGHAT and CDR2 FQNNGV come from the germline V gene. The CDR3 nucleotides are TGTGCCAGCAGCCTGGAGACCCAGTACTTC. This codes for CASSLETQYF. The variable domain in full, with the rest retrieved from reference TRBV11-2 and TRBJ2-5, is EAGVAQSPRYKIIEKRQSVAFWCNPISGHATLYWYQQILGQGPKLLIQFQNNGVVDDSQLPKDRFSAERLKGVDSTLKIQPAKLEDSAVYLCASSLETQYFGPGTRLLVL.

There are a few counts of this clonotype. The chain carries TRBV5-6 and TRBJ2-1; weak D call: TRBD2 (6 bases). The CDR3 is 13 residues long. The germline CDR1 and CDR2 sequences are SGHDT and YYEEEE. V was cut by 3 bases and J by 4 bases, with 8 bases left in between. For the CDR3, the DNA is TGTGCCAGCAGCTCGGGAGCTTACAATGAGCAGTTCTTC. Its translation: CASSSGAYNEQFF.

In its sample, this clonotype was seen many times. This chain links TRBV7-2 with TRBJ2-5; TRBD2 agrees at 9 bases. The CDR3 runs to 18 residues. Germline V lookup: CDR1 SGHTA, CDR2 FQGNSA. J lost 5 bases, V lost 5 bases, and 18 bases had no gene match. CDR3 DNA: TGTGCCAGCAGCCTGACCGCTTGGAGCGGGGGGTTAATGGAGACCCAGTACTTC. This encodes CASSLTAWSGGLMETQYF. Full variable domain (remainder filled in from reference TRBV7-2 and TRBJ2-5): GAGVSQSPSNKVTEKGKDVELRCDPISGHTALYWYRQSLGQGLEFLIYFQGNSAPDKSGLPSDRFSAERTGGSVSTLTIQRTQQEDSAVYLCASSLTAWSGGLMETQYFGPGTRLLVL.

The chain combines TRBV7-6 with TRBJ2-3, with a tentative D call TRBD2 (5 bases). The germline V and J ends were trimmed by 1 base and 1 base, with 12 bases remaining between them. Germline V lookup: CDR1 SGHVS, CDR2 FNYEAQ. CDR3 size: 16 residues. The CDR3 protein is CASSLEGGYGTDTQYF. In nucleotides, the CDR3 is TGTGCCAGCAGCTTAGAAGGAGGTTATGGCACAGATACGCAGTATTTT.

About this clonotype: One base away lies a much larger clone, so this may be a sequencing read error. The DNA for the CDR3 is TGTGCCAGCGGACGTACTAGCGGGAGCTCCTACAATGAGCAGTTCTTC. This encodes CASGRTSGSSYNEQFF. The gene calls are TRBV7-9 and TRBJ2-1, with 11 bases aligning to TRBD2. In germline, CDR1 is SEHNR, CDR2 FQNEAQ (reference sequence). Germline trimming cut 8 bases from V and 0 bases from J; bases unmatched to any gene: 6. The CDR3 consists of 16 residues.

The table lists this clonotype with many counts. V is TRBV29-1 and J is TRBJ2-3; 7 positions match TRBD1. The CDR3 length is 14 residues. V dropped 7 bases and J dropped 0; count of bases not matched to a gene: 7. The germline gives CDR1 SQVTM, CDR2 ANQGSEA. CDR3 DNA sequence: TGCAGCGAGGTGACAGGGTTTAGCACAGATACGCAGTATTTT. It translates to CSEVTGFSTDTQYF.

In regard to this clonotype: This could be a read error, since a much larger clone is one nucleotide away. The V gene is TRBV4-1, the J gene TRBJ2-7, with TRBD1 matching 7 bases. Germline V lookup: CDR1 MGHRA, CDR2 YSYEKL. The CDR3 loop spans 14 amino acids. The CDR3 reads CASSQDKGAYEQCF. CDR3 nucleotides: TGCGCCAGCAGCCAAGATAAGGGGGCTTACGAGCAGTGCTTC.

This clonotype has just a few counts. The chain couples TRBV27 to TRBJ2-7, with 9 bases that match TRBD1. The CDR3 covers 15 residues. V lost 3 bases, J lost 5 bases, and 8 bases stayed unmatched. CDR1 is MNHEY and CDR2 is SMNVEV in the germline V gene (reference sequence). CDR3 nucleotide sequence: TGTGCCAGCAGTTTCGGGACAGGGATTAGCAACGAGCAGTACTTC. Protein: CASSFGTGISNEQYF.

This chain links TRBV28 with TRBJ2-7; no clear D. The V end lost 4 bases, the J end lost 2 bases, and 12 bases lay between the germline ends. The CDR3 covers 14 residues. Germline V lookup: CDR1 MDHEN, CDR2 SYDVKM. CDR3 amino acids: CASSSLERAYEQYF. Written as DNA, the CDR3 is TGTGCCAGCAGTTCCCTGGAACGAGCCTACGAGCAGTACTTC.

This clonotype was seen many times. The chain combines TRBV28 with TRBJ1-4, with TRBD1 as a possible D gene (5 bases). The V and J ends lost 1 base and 8 bases respectively, with 11 bases between them. The V gene's germline CDR1 is MDHEN and CDR2 SYDVKM. CDR3 length: 14 amino acids. Written as DNA, the CDR3 is TGTGCCAGCAGTTTATTACCCGAGGGGGAAAAACTGTTTTTT. Translation: CASSLLPEGEKLFF. Supplemented by reference TRBV28 and TRBJ1-4, the full variable domain reads DVKVTQSSRYLVKRTGEKVFLECVQDMDHENMFWYRQDPGLGLRLIYFSYDVKMKEKGDIPEGYSVSREKKERFSLILESASTNQTSMYLCASSLLPEGEKLFFGSGTQLSVL.

On this clonotype: One end of the junction is discordant with germline, which a read error may explain. V usage is TRBV28 and J usage is TRBJ2-3, with 9 bases fitting TRBD1. The CDR3 has 15 residues. Germline-derived CDR1 and CDR2 are MDHEN and SYDVKM. CDR3 sequence (DNA): TGTGCCAGCAGTCCGCAACAGGGGGCGGCAGACACGCAGTATTTT. Encoded protein: CASSPQQGAADTQYF.